This TCR beta chain came from a study of blood T cell repertoires in COVID-19 (dated by TCRdb to 2019 to 2021). Background on the whole study: The collaborator samples originated in the United States, Italy and Spain and spanned the acute and convalescent phases of COVID-19. A de-identified subject ID, COVID-19 status, age in years and sex were almost always included in the sample metadata. The material from the prospective study consisted of cDNA or gDNA derived from T cells, B-cell-depleted T cells, or PBMCs. The repertoires were released in a freely available public database intended as a resource for research on the immune response to SARS-CoV-2. The dataset comprised deeply sampled blood TCRbeta repertoires from subjects exposed to, actively infected with, or recovered from COVID-19. Where available, HLA class I and class II types were obtained from metadata supplied by the sample provider rather than from assay-based typing. Samples came from the ongoing ImmuneRACE study (first 160 participants) plus 1,254 subjects from 6 global collaborators. General study outcomes and caveats: The quantity of clinical and demographic metadata differed by source and by participant and was supplied without curation.

A word on this clone: Its antigen target is currently unknown. One base away there is no much larger clone; base qualities are not given.

Participants in the prospective study were enrolled through a virtual design, were aged about 18 to 90 years, and lived in roughly 25 United States geographic areas. To assign participants to cohorts, the prospective study relied on clinical history that participants themselves reported in a screening survey and a study questionnaire. Recovered participants in ImmuneRACE Cohort 3 were defined by two consecutive negative NP/OP PCR tests, clearance by a healthcare professional, or resolution of symptoms. In the prospective study, mobile phlebotomists collected whole blood, serum and a nasopharyngeal or oropharyngeal swab from each participant. Over a roughly 2-month period, participants in the prospective study had the option of providing additional blood draws and questionnaires. Before DNA extraction, prospective study blood samples were shipped either frozen or at room temperature. The CDR3 spans 14 residues, from the cysteine through the phenylalanine. This entry keeps only the CDR3 DNA: 42 bases, framed from base 1. V is trimmed back by 3 bases and J by 9 bases, and the junction contains 7 bases that no gene match accounts for. The germline V gene encodes CDR1 LGHDT and CDR2 YNNKEL (reference sequence).

TCRbeta CDR3 regions were amplified from genomic DNA by means of the immunoSEQ Assay, a bias-controlled multiplex PCR. The study's own analysis went as follows. The number of nucleated cells in each sample was estimated by amplification of reference gene primers within the assay. To quantify the absolute abundance of each unique TCRbeta CDR3 rearrangement, sequence reads were collapsed and filtered. For each sample, productive Simpson clonality was calculated by taking the square root of Simpson's diversity index across productive rearrangements. TCRdb mirrors the immuneACCESS table, restricted to in-frame sequences. Some clones are absent from its copies; in checked studies, under half trace to an unresolved V gene, and the reason for the others is unknown. V and J calls and clone size come straight from that table; D and trimming were deduced from the DNA. The sample table shows approximately 270,000 clones, and 70% to 90% are seen once. The top ten clones comprise under 2.5% of the sample.

The TCR originated in a woman aged 45-59 years who had recovered from COVID-19. What was sequenced was PBMCs or T cells enriched from blood (not recorded which). The V and J segments used are TRBV3-1 (or the pseudogene TRBV3-2) and TRBJ2-7; 11 junctional bases match TRBD1. DNA sequence: TGTGCCAGCAGCCATTGGGGACAGGGGGTTTGGCAGTACTTC. Translated, this is CASSHWGQGVWQYF.